Below are 18 T cell receptor beta chains sequenced from a single sample in a study of post-analysis software for immune sequencing data. Their antigen targets remain unknown. TCR beta cDNA libraries included unique molecular identifiers. TCRdb passed the PCR reads through MiXCR, listing each CDR3 protein once. Of about 800,000 distinct CDR3 sequences in the sample, around 27% were seen once. Study outcomes and limitations: Elevated frequency relative to controls characterized 4 or 5 TRBV segments in patients, TRBV5-6, TRBV5-1 and TRBV20-1 among them.

The sample consisted of blood. The receptors stem from a girl aged 5-17 years with multiple sclerosis.

As for this clonotype: The junction departs from germline at one end; a sequencing error may be responsible. The chain has TRBV5-1 and TRBJ2-5, with TRBD1 identical over 7 bases. CDR1 and CDR2 (germline): SGHRS, YFSETQ. The CDR3 covers 14 residues. CDR3 sequence: CTSSLTTGQETQYF. DNA of the CDR3: TGCACCAGCAGCTTGACGACAGGGCAAGAGACCCAGTACTTC.

This clonotype has more than one count but fewer than ten. This sequence joins TRBV29-1 and TRBJ2-7; 8 bases are a match to TRBD1. Germline assignment: CDR1 SQVTM and CDR2 ANQGSEA. The CDR3 runs to 13 residues. Losses at the gene ends were 7 bases for V and 7 bases for J; bases not matched to a gene: 12. CDR3 in amino acids: CSAEGQVGREQYF. For the CDR3, the DNA is TGCAGCGCTGAGGGACAGGTTGGGCGGGAGCAGTACTTC.

This clonotype was detected a few times. The V and J genes are TRBV6-6 and TRBJ1-4; the D gene is possibly TRBD1 (6 bases). CDR3 size: 17 residues. V was pared by 0 bases and J by 0 bases, with 11 bases between. Germline V CDR1 and CDR2: MNHNY, SVGAGI (reference sequence). CDR3 in amino acids: CASSYSRGGATNEKLFF. CDR3 coding DNA: TGTGCCAGCAGTTACTCGAGGGGGGGAGCAACTAATGAAAAACTGTTTTTT.

This clonotype was counted between two and nine times. The chain uses TRBV6-1 and TRBJ2-3, with 8 positions matching TRBD1. CDR1 and CDR2 from the germline V gene are MNHNS and SASEGT. V was pared by 5 bases and J by 4 bases, with 8 bases of the junction left unmatched. The CDR3 sequence is 15 residues long. The CDR3 coding sequence is TGTGCCAGCAGTACCGGGGGACAGGTCTCAGATACGCAGTATTTT. This translates into CASSTGGQVSDTQYF.

This clonotype was found a few times. The rearrangement joins TRBV27 to TRBJ1-5, with 10 bases that match TRBD1. Germline assignment: CDR1 MNHEY and CDR2 SMNVEV (reference sequence). The CDR3 consists of 17 residues. J lost 3 bases, V lost 5 bases, and 10 bases had no gene match. In nucleotides, the CDR3 is TGTGCCAGCAGTCCAAGGGTTGGGACAGGGGACAATCAGCCCCAGCATTTT. Its translation: CASSPRVGTGDNQPQHF.

The chain carries TRBV29-1 and TRBJ2-1; 12 nucleotides line up with TRBD2. V lost 6 bases, J lost 7 bases, and 7 bases stayed unmatched. This CDR3 comprises 14 residues. Germline V gene sequence: CDR1 SQVTM, CDR2 ANQGSEA. The CDR3 nucleotides read TGCAGCGTCGTTACTAGCGGGAGGAGAAATGAGCAGTTCTTC. Translated, it gives CSVVTSGRRNEQFF.

This clonotype was seen a few times. This chain uses TRBV20-1 with TRBJ1-1, with D perhaps matching TRBD1 (5 bases). This CDR3 comprises 14 residues. With 0 bases removed from V and 1 base from J, the gap between germline ends came to 9 bases. From germline, CDR1 is DFQATT and CDR2 SNEGSKA (reference sequence). The CDR3 coding sequence is TGCAGTGCTAGAGAGAACGACAGGAACACTGAAGCTTTCTTT. Its translation is CSARENDRNTEAFF.

This clonotype was seen a handful of times. The chain combines TRBV9 with TRBJ2-7, with D possibly being TRBD2 (6 bases). Germline lookup yields CDR1 SGDLS and CDR2 YYNGEE. Trimming took off 0 bases at V and 5 bases at J, with 12 bases between the two ends. CDR3 length: 14 amino acids. The CDR3 protein is CASSVDGGTDEQYF. The DNA of the CDR3 is TGTGCCAGCAGCGTAGATGGAGGGACGGACGAGCAGTACTTC. The complete variable domain, with remaining parts taken from reference TRBV9 and TRBJ2-7, reads DSGVTQTPKHLITATGQRVTLRCSPRSGDLSVYWYQQSLDQGLQFLIQYYNGEERAKGNILERFSAQQFPDLHSELNLSSLELGDSALYFCASSVDGGTDEQYFGPGTRLTVT.

In its sample, this clonotype was seen many times. The chain couples TRBV20-1 to TRBJ1-2; tentative D call: TRBD1 (6 bases). There are 12 residues in the CDR3. V was trimmed by 3 bases and J by 5 bases, leaving 10 bases between them. Germline-derived CDR1 and CDR2 are DFQATT and SNEGSKA (reference sequence). Written as DNA, the CDR3 is TGCAGTGCTAGGCGGACAGCTTATGGCTACACCTTC. Translated, it gives CSARRTAYGYTF.

There are a few counts of this clonotype. This chain joins TRBV12-3 or TRBV12-4 and TRBJ2-3; the match to TRBD1 covers 7 bases. V lost 7 bases, J lost 6 bases, and 13 bases stayed unmatched. The CDR3 is 15 amino acids. CDR3 nucleotides: TGTGCCAGCACAAGGACAGGCAGGGGAGCGGATACGCAGTATTTT. Translating gives CASTRTGRGADTQYF.

The rearrangement uses TRBV19 and TRBJ2-4; 9 bases agree with TRBD2. The V gene end was trimmed by 5 bases and the J gene end by 6 bases; junction bases not matched to a gene: 8. CDR3 length: 15 residues. Germline V gene data show CDR1 as LNHDA and CDR2 as SQIVND (reference sequence). The CDR3 is CASSYRGGATNIQYF. In DNA form, the CDR3 reads TGTGCCAGTAGTTACCGCGGGGGGGCTACAAACATTCAGTACTTC.

Of note for this clonotype: Because the CDR3's place on the DNA is in doubt, the DNA is left out and the CDR3 is given as listed by TCRdb. The genes are TRBV29-1 and TRBJ2-5; the D call of TRBD1 is as the table states it, not checked on the DNA. 18 amino acids form the CDR3, both terminal residues included. Germline CDR1 SQVTM, CDR2 ANQGSEA. CDR3: CSATGTGNTIYFGETQYF.

This clonotype has just one count. The V call is TRBV28, the J call TRBJ2-1; TRBD1 is a possible D gene (6 bases). In germline, CDR1 is MDHEN, CDR2 SYDVKM. V was cut by 7 bases and J by 6 bases, with 19 bases left in between. The CDR3 contains 15 residues. In DNA form, the CDR3 reads TGTGCCAGCAAAAGTCCGAGGGGGTCAGGCAATGAGCAGTTCTTC. Its protein product is CASKSPRGSGNEQFF.

The chain carries TRBV4-1 and TRBJ2-1; tentatively, D is TRBD1 or TRBD2 (5 bases each). The germline V and J ends were trimmed by 2 bases and 5 bases, with 10 bases remaining between them. This CDR3 comprises 14 residues. The germline CDR1 and CDR2 sequences are MGHRA and YSYEKL. CDR3 loop: CASSQQMGDNEQFF. The CDR3 coding sequence is TGCGCCAGCAGCCAACAAATGGGGGACAATGAGCAGTTCTTC.

The chain joins TRBV20-1 to TRBJ2-1, with 14 nucleotides matching TRBD2. CDR1 and CDR2 from the germline V gene are DFQATT and SNEGSKA (reference sequence). This CDR3 is 17 amino acids long. CDR3 DNA: TGCAGCCCCGGGACTAGCGGGAGTACCCCCATGTACAATGAGCAGTTCTTC. Protein: CSPGTSGSTPMYNEQFF.

V usage is TRBV20-1 and J usage is TRBJ1-5; D is ambiguous. The germline gives CDR1 DFQATT, CDR2 SNEGSKA (reference sequence). V was shortened by 0 bases and J by 2 bases, with 8 bases between the two germline ends. The CDR3 runs to 14 residues. The chain's CDR3 is CSARDLYRNQPQHF. In DNA form, the CDR3 reads TGCAGTGCTAGAGATCTATATCGCAATCAGCCCCAGCATTTT.

The chain carries TRBV6-1 and TRBJ2-3, with 14 positions matching TRBD2. The trim removed 0 bases at V and 14 bases at J, leaving 4 bases unmatched. The CDR3 has 14 amino acids. CDR1 MNHNS and CDR2 SASEGT come from the germline V gene. CDR3 residues: CASSEASGTSGGYF. The CDR3 region has the DNA TGTGCCAGCAGTGAAGCGAGTGGGACTAGCGGGGGGTATTTT.

V gene TRBV5-1 combines with J gene TRBJ1-2, with D possibly being TRBD1 (5 bases). V was cut by 5 bases and J by 2 bases, with 16 bases left in between. Germline V lookup: CDR1 SGHRS, CDR2 YFSETQ. The CDR3 has 15 amino acids. The CDR3 region has the DNA TGCGCCAGCAGAGGGTCCCAGGGAGGAAACTATGGCTACACCTTC. This encodes CASRGSQGGNYGYTF.